This record covers a single T cell receptor (beta chain). The antigen is unknown. Clones were sequenced by immunoSEQ multiplex PCR, and TCRdb holds only the in-frame ones, with some missing. The sample carries some 57,000 clones, around 87% recorded once. The record originates from a study of pediatric ulcerative colitis. Study-wide results and caveats: Clonal expansions reduced rectal repertoire diversity in acute severe colitis. Ulcerative colitis patients shared more blood-rectal clones than controls.

Controls had colonoscopy for suspected IBD, with normal endoscopy and no IBD the following year. Blood was drawn at the time of colonoscopy. CDR3 length equals 14 residues. Trimming pared 1 base from V and 8 bases from J, leaving 15 bases between. Per germline, CDR1 SGHNT and CDR2 YYREEE (reference sequence). Sequences were obtained from blood. J is TRBJ1-2 and V is TRBV5-4; D is ambiguous. This TCR came from a boy younger than 18 who was a control in a study of pediatric ulcerative colitis. DNA for the CDR3: TGTGCCAGCAGCTTGTTCTCGGGTCCGAGGGGCTACACCTTC. It specifies CASSLFSGPRGYTF.